Following are 21 T cell receptor beta chains from one sample sequenced in a study of T-cell memory formation after mild COVID-19. TCRdb re-called the 5' RACE reads through MiXCR, storing one row per CDR3 protein. The table has more than 300,000 distinct CDR3 sequences, 12% to 15% seen once. Sequenced sample: PBMCs or a T cell subset sorted from them (not recorded which). Source of these receptors: a man aged 18 to 35 who had mild COVID-19 (a few samples of this study predate the infection). Cell type and time point are not known.

This clonotype has only a few counts. This chain links TRBV19 with TRBJ2-7, with TRBD1 matching over 7 bases. The CDR3 is 14 amino acids. With V trimmed by 3 bases and J by 2 bases, 4 bases remained unmatched. Germline loops: CDR1 LNHDA, CDR2 SQIVND (reference sequence). The CDR3 region is CASSIGTVTYEQYF. CDR3 DNA: TGTGCCAGTAGTATTGGGACAGTTACCTACGAGCAGTACTTC.

This clonotype was counted ten times or more. The chain is built from TRBV12-3 or TRBV12-4 and TRBJ2-6; D gene uncertain. The CDR3 covers 15 residues. Trimming left V 3 bases short and J 1 base short, with 7 bases between. CDR3 residues: CASSFAGSGANVLTF. The CDR3 bases are TGTGCCAGCAGTTTTGCCGGGTCTGGGGCCAACGTCCTGACTTTC.

This clonotype was observed a few times. The chain carries TRBV5-1 and TRBJ1-1; TRBD1 aligns across 9 bases. Trimming removed 4 bases from V and 6 bases from J; junction bases left unmatched: 4. Germline assignment: CDR1 SGHRS and CDR2 YFSETQ. This CDR3 is built from 13 residues. The CDR3 region is CASSAQGAPEAFF. For the CDR3, the DNA is TGCGCCAGCAGCGCACAGGGGGCCCCTGAAGCTTTCTTT.

The V and J genes are TRBV4-3 and TRBJ1-5; perhaps TRBD1 as D (5 bases). Germline assignment: CDR1 LGHNA and CDR2 YSLEER. V was clipped by 5 bases and J by 4 bases, with 9 bases between them. The CDR3 runs to 13 residues. Written as DNA, the CDR3 is TGCGCCAGCAGCGCAGGGCTAAATCAGCCCCAGCATTTT. Translating it yields CASSAGLNQPQHF.

The table lists this clonotype with a few counts. The gene calls are TRBV6-2 or TRBV6-3 and TRBJ2-1; no reliable D call. V lost 5 bases, J lost 9 bases, and 8 bases lay in between. The CDR3 covers 11 residues. The V gene's germline CDR1 is MNHEY and CDR2 SVGEGT. The CDR3: CASSLVFEQFF. The CDR3 DNA is TGTGCCAGCAGTCTAGTATTTGAGCAGTTCTTC.

This clonotype came up a few times. The chain couples TRBV12-3 or TRBV12-4 to TRBJ2-1; D is ambiguous. V was clipped by 2 bases and J by 6 bases, with 8 bases between them. The length of the CDR3 is 13 residues. As DNA, the CDR3 is TGTGCCAGCAGTTTAACTGGCATCAATGAGCAGTTCTTC. Translated, it gives CASSLTGINEQFF.

This sequence joins TRBV5-5 and TRBJ2-3, with a tentative D call TRBD2 (6 bases). Trimming took 4 bases from V and 2 from J, leaving 14 bases between them. Per germline, CDR1 SGHKS and CDR2 YYEKEE (reference sequence). The CDR3 extends over 15 amino acids. The CDR3 here is CASSIPRGTTDTQYF. The CDR3 bases are TGTGCCAGCAGCATACCTCGGGGGACCACAGATACGCAGTATTTT.

This clonotype was counted at least ten times. This chain connects TRBV4-3 to TRBJ2-5, with 7 bases identical to TRBD1. This CDR3 contains 13 residues. With 0 bases clipped from V and 9 bases from J, the junction kept 4 bases outside the gene matches. Germline V lookup: CDR1 LGHNA, CDR2 YSLEER. DNA for the CDR3: TGCGCCAGCAGCCAAGAAAAAACAGGGGCCCAGTACTTC. This encodes CASSQEKTGAQYF.

This sequence joins TRBV6-2 or TRBV6-3 and TRBJ2-2; 8 bases are a match to TRBD1. V trimming: 9 bases; J trimming: 3 bases; junction bases outside the gene matches: 6. The germline CDR1 and CDR2 sequences are MNHEY and SVGEGT. The CDR3 runs 14 residues. The CDR3 DNA is TGTGCCAGTGCTCAGGGGGCGCACACCGGGGAGCTGTTTTTT. As protein: CASAQGAHTGELFF.

This clonotype appeared a few times. The chain has TRBV7-9 and TRBJ2-7; D is undetermined. This CDR3 contains 13 residues. V lost 5 bases to trimming and J lost 0 bases, with 8 bases between them. In germline, CDR1 is SEHNR, CDR2 FQNEAQ (reference sequence). The DNA for the CDR3 is TGTGCCAGCAGCGCATCGAGCTCCTACGAGCAGTACGTC. This sequence encodes CASSASSSYEQYV.

This clonotype has more than one count but fewer than ten. The V gene is TRBV18, the J gene TRBJ1-6; TRBD1 might be the D (5 bases). This CDR3 is 17 amino acids long. Germline V gives CDR1 KGHSH, CDR2 LQKENI. The ends were cut back, 3 bases at V and 10 bases at J, with 22 bases in the middle. For the CDR3, the DNA is TGTGCCAGCTCACCGGGAGGGGACCAGGGAAGATCCTCACCCCTCCACTTT. Protein product: CASSPGGDQGRSSPLHF.

This clonotype occurred a few times. V is TRBV7-2 and J is TRBJ1-1, with no clear D. Trimming shortened V by 6 bases and J by 1 base, and 9 bases separated the two germline ends. Looked up from germline, CDR1 is SGHTA and CDR2 is FQGNSA. CDR3 length: 13 amino acids. Here the CDR3 reads CASRLNGNTEAFF. CDR3 DNA: TGTGCCAGCAGACTGAACGGGAACACTGAAGCTTTCTTT.

The genes are TRBV5-1 and TRBJ2-3; 11 bases line up with TRBD2. Unmatched junction bases numbered 8, after V lost 0 bases and J lost 5 bases. The CDR3 is 17 residues long. In germline, CDR1 is SGHRS, CDR2 YFSETQ. CDR3 coding DNA: TGCGCCAGCAGCTTGGCCCTTAGCGGGGGGGCTGGAGATACGCAGTATTTT. Protein: CASSLALSGGAGDTQYF.

V is TRBV4-3 and J is TRBJ1-1; no definite D call. This CDR3 region has 15 residues. V lost 1 base and J lost 10, with 19 bases in between. CDR1 is LGHNA and CDR2 is YSLEER in the germline V gene. The CDR3 here is CASSQVLFLSLRAFF. The CDR3, as DNA: TGCGCCAGCAGCCAAGTTCTCTTTCTGAGCCTGAGAGCTTTCTTT.

The CDR3 loop is CASSEQENYGYTF. CDR3 DNA: TGTGCCAGCAGTGAGCAGGAGAACTATGGCTACACCTTC. The chain couples TRBV6-1 to TRBJ1-2; D uncertain. Trimming removed 3 bases at V and 2 bases at J, with 7 bases between. The germline V gene has CDR1 MNHNS and CDR2 SASEGT. This CDR3 is 13 amino acids long.

This chain joins TRBV24-1 and TRBJ2-3; TRBD1 matches at 10 bases. V lost 5 bases to trimming and J lost 3 bases; unmatched junction nucleotides: 13. Germline V gene data show CDR1 as KGHDR and CDR2 as SFDVKD. This CDR3 contains 18 residues. The CDR3 DNA reads as TGTGCCACCAGTGCCCTTTTCGGGGGGGACAGGGGAACAGATACGCAGTATTTT. As protein: CATSALFGGDRGTDTQYF.

Many counts were recorded for this clonotype. The chain couples TRBV5-1 to TRBJ1-2; D is uncertain. The germline gives CDR1 SGHRS, CDR2 YFSETQ. V was clipped by 0 bases and J by 0 bases, with 6 bases between them. The CDR3 is 14 amino acids. CDR3: CASSLGGTNYGYTF. CDR3 nucleotide sequence: TGCGCCAGCAGCTTGGGGGGTACTAACTATGGCTACACCTTC.

In its sample, this clonotype was seen a few times. The V call is TRBV6-5, the J call TRBJ2-1, with TRBD2 matching over 13 bases. Per the germline V gene, CDR1 is MNHEY and CDR2 is SVGAGI. This CDR3 region has 13 residues. The ends lost 5 bases at V and 15 bases at J; junction bases unmatched: 7. In DNA, the CDR3 is TGTGCCAGCAGTGACCGACTAGCGGGGGGTTGGTTCTTC. This sequence encodes CASSDRLAGGWFF.

This clonotype was detected a few times. V gene TRBV12-3 or TRBV12-4 combines with J gene TRBJ1-5; 7 bases agree with TRBD1. The CDR3 is 14 amino acids. V dropped 7 bases and J dropped 9; count of bases not matched to a gene: 12. Written as DNA, the CDR3 is TGTGCCAGCACCAGACAGGGTTTTCATGGGCCCCAGCATTTT. Encoded protein: CASTRQGFHGPQHF.

This clonotype was detected ten times or more. This chain connects TRBV29-1 to TRBJ2-5; D is ambiguous. V lost 7 bases to trimming and J lost 5 bases, with 8 bases between them. This CDR3 region has 10 residues. Germline CDR1 is SQVTM and CDR2 is ANQGSEA. The CDR3 region has the DNA TGCAGCGCCCGACGGGAGACCCAGTACTTC. Amino acid sequence: CSARRETQYF.

This clonotype was found a few times. This chain connects TRBV7-3 to TRBJ2-1, with D tentatively TRBD1 (5 bases). V lost 0 bases and J 3 bases, leaving 9 bases between the germline ends. CDR3 size: 15 residues. Looked up from germline, CDR1 is SGHTA and CDR2 is FQGTGA. The CDR3 nucleotides are TGTGCCAGCAGCTTAACCGGACACGACTACAATGAGCAGTTCTTC. This gives the protein CASSLTGHDYNEQFF.